This entry lists 24 T cell receptor beta chains sequenced from one sample in a study of T-cell reconstitution after alpha-beta-depleted transplantation in children. Unique molecular identifiers were incorporated when the TCRbeta library was constructed. TCRdb reprocessed the PCR reads via MiXCR and lists one record per CDR3 protein. The data hold 130,000 or so distinct CDR3 sequences, with 8.5% to 10% observed a single time. The source material was PBMCs, mostly from graft donor cells, sampled 180 days after TCRalphabeta/CD19-depleted stem cell transplant. Receptor source: a girl under three years old who had a stem cell transplant for combined immunodeficiency, so the T cells may come from the graft donor.

The CDR3 DNA follows: TGTGCCAGCAGCTCTTTACGGACAGGGTCCACCGGGGAGCTGTTTTTT. This translates into CASSSLRTGSTGELFF. This chain joins TRBV7-7 and TRBJ2-2; 8 bases fit TRBD1. Germline-derived CDR1 and CDR2 are SSHAT and FNYEAQ (reference sequence). The CDR3 sequence is 16 residues long. The junction had 8 bases not matched to a gene; V was cut back by 4 bases and J by 4 bases.

This clonotype was found a few times. The chain combines TRBV29-1 with TRBJ2-2; no clear D gene. V lost 4 bases, J lost 0 bases, and 15 bases lay in between. CDR3 length: 16 amino acids. Germline CDR1 is SQVTM and CDR2 is ANQGSEA. The CDR3 DNA reads as TGCAGCGTTGTTCAAATCGGCGGACCGAACACCGGGGAGCTGTTTTTT. Amino acid sequence: CSVVQIGGPNTGELFF.

Details on this clonotype: A read error is likely, as this CDR3 ends without the conserved phenylalanine or tryptophan. The chain links TRBV20-1 to TRBJ2-5; D ambiguous. The germline CDR1 and CDR2 sequences are DFQATT and SNEGSKA (reference sequence). This CDR3 spans 13 amino acids. Trimming shortened V by 3 bases and J by 7 bases, and 15 bases separated the two germline ends. This CDR3 is CSASPPAPGTQYL. The CDR3 DNA reads TGCAGTGCTAGCCCCCCAGCCCCGGGGACCCAGTACTTG.

Only a few counts were recorded for this clonotype. The rearrangement links TRBV29-1 to TRBJ2-1; the match to TRBD2 covers 8 bases. V was pared by 4 bases and J by 9 bases, with 11 bases of the junction left unmatched. The germline gives CDR1 SQVTM, CDR2 ANQGSEA. CDR3 size: 14 residues. In nucleotides, the CDR3 is TGCAGCGTTGTGGATGAGCGGGAGCTCATTGAGCAGTTCTTC. Translated, it gives CSVVDERELIEQFF.

This clonotype was found a few times. The chain employs TRBV14 and TRBJ1-2; no reliable D call. The germline V gene encodes CDR1 SGHDN and CDR2 FVKESK. V was trimmed by 1 base and J by 0 bases, leaving 0 bases between them. CDR3 length: 12 amino acids. This CDR3 is CASSQANYGYTF. CDR3 in DNA: TGTGCCAGCAGCCAAGCTAACTATGGCTACACCTTC.

There are a few counts of this clonotype. CDR3 sequence reads: CASSLRQGHYGYTF. CDR3 sequence (DNA): TGTGCCAGCAGCCTAAGACAGGGACACTATGGCTACACCTTC. The rearrangement uses TRBV7-2 and TRBJ1-2; 7 nucleotides match TRBD1. Germline CDR1 and CDR2: SGHTA and FQGNSA. V shed 5 bases and J 3 bases; nucleotides not matched to a gene: 6. The CDR3 has 14 residues.

This clonotype has a handful of counts. This chain's CDR3 is CSARYSGLSFYYNEQFF. Written as DNA, the CDR3 is TGCAGTGCTAGATACTCGGGACTCTCATTTTACTACAATGAGCAGTTCTTC. The chain uses TRBV20-1 and TRBJ2-1, with D perhaps TRBD2 (6 bases). The germline V and J ends were trimmed by 2 bases and 3 bases, with 20 bases remaining between them. The germline V gene has CDR1 DFQATT and CDR2 SNEGSKA (reference sequence). There are 17 residues in the CDR3.

This chain joins TRBV11-3 and TRBJ2-1; 10 positions match TRBD1. The CDR3 is 16 amino acids. Germline-derived CDR1 and CDR2 are SGHNT and YENEEA. V trimming: 4 bases; J trimming: 3 bases; junction bases outside the gene matches: 6. CDR3 nucleotide sequence: TGTGCCAGCAGCTCAGGACAGGGGGGCAACTACAATGAGCAGTTCTTC. As protein: CASSSGQGGNYNEQFF.

The chain has TRBV5-1 and TRBJ1-1; D unresolved. Germline assignment: CDR1 SGHRS and CDR2 YFSETQ. This CDR3 region has 13 residues. The ends were cut back, 4 bases at V and 1 base at J, with 8 bases in the middle. The CDR3 sequence: CASSPDSNTEAFF. CDR3 nucleotide sequence: TGCGCCAGCAGCCCCGACTCGAACACTGAAGCTTTCTTT.

This clonotype was recorded a few times. The chain couples TRBV27 to TRBJ2-5; 7 bases line up with TRBD2. The CDR3 loop spans 17 amino acids. Germline CDR1 is MNHEY and CDR2 is SMNVEV (reference sequence). The junction had 15 bases not matched to a gene; V was cut back by 5 bases and J by 3 bases. CDR3 residues: CASSTPKRAGREETQYF. In DNA, the CDR3 is TGTGCCAGCAGTACCCCGAAGAGGGCAGGGAGGGAAGAGACCCAGTACTTC.

This clonotype came up many times. The chain recombines TRBV27 with TRBJ1-2; no clear D. V was pared by 7 bases and J by 6 bases, with 24 bases between. The germline gives CDR1 MNHEY, CDR2 SMNVEV (reference sequence). This CDR3 is 16 amino acids long. CDR3 amino acids: CASKDEGTIPIDGYTF. In DNA form, the CDR3 reads TGTGCCAGCAAGGATGAGGGAACAATTCCAATCGATGGCTACACCTTC.

This clonotype came up a few times. V and J are TRBV4-3 and TRBJ2-7; the match to TRBD2 covers 16 bases. The CDR3 has 18 amino acids. Per germline, CDR1 LGHNA and CDR2 YSLEER. V gave up 0 bases and J gave up 5 bases; unmatched junction bases: 7. This CDR3 is CASSQDTGLAGGRNEQYF. Here the CDR3 DNA reads TGCGCCAGCAGCCAAGATACGGGACTAGCGGGAGGGCGGAACGAGCAGTACTTC.

This chain joins TRBV29-1 and TRBJ2-1, with TRBD1 matching 7 bases. Germline CDR1 and CDR2: SQVTM and ANQGSEA. Germline trimming cut 4 bases from V and 9 bases from J; bases unmatched to any gene: 9. This CDR3 region has 13 residues. The CDR3 DNA is TGCAGCGTTGTCGAGACAGGGCTCAGTGAGCAGTTCTTC. This translates into CSVVETGLSEQFF.

This clonotype has more than one count but fewer than ten. The chain links TRBV5-1 to TRBJ2-5; TRBD2 aligns across 11 bases. The CDR3 covers 17 residues. CDR1 and CDR2 from the germline V gene are SGHRS and YFSETQ. The V gene end was trimmed by 3 bases and the J gene end by 4 bases; junction bases not matched to a gene: 11. The CDR3 reads CASSSSLTSGDPETQYF. DNA for the CDR3: TGCGCCAGCAGCTCATCCCTGACTAGCGGGGATCCAGAGACCCAGTACTTC.

This clonotype was counted ten times or more. The CDR3 DNA sequence: TGCAGTGCTAGGGGTGGGAATGAGCAGTTCTTC. It encodes CSARGGNEQFF. The chain recombines TRBV20-1 with TRBJ2-1; D is undetermined. Looked up from germline, CDR1 is DFQATT and CDR2 is SNEGSKA (reference sequence). CDR3 length equals 11 residues. Trimming shortened V by 3 bases and J by 7 bases, and 7 bases separated the two germline ends.

This clonotype showed up just once. V usage is TRBV11-2 and J usage is TRBJ2-1; D remains unclear. V was clipped by 4 bases and J by 0 bases, with 25 bases between them. CDR1 is SGHAT, CDR2 FQNNGV, per germline. The CDR3 has 20 amino acids. The CDR3 DNA reads TGTGCCAGCAGCTCCTCCATGCTCCCGGGTATATTGAGCTCCTACAATGAGCAGTTCTTC. The encoded protein is CASSSSMLPGILSSYNEQFF. The full variable domain, with the rest looked up from reference TRBV11-2 and TRBJ2-1, is EAGVAQSPRYKIIEKRQSVAFWCNPISGHATLYWYQQILGQGPKLLIQFQNNGVVDDSQLPKDRFSAERLKGVDSTLKIQPAKLEDSAVYLCASSSSMLPGILSSYNEQFFGPGTRLTVL.

This clonotype came up a few times. This chain connects TRBV7-2 to TRBJ2-1; possibly TRBD2 for D (5 bases). CDR1 and CDR2 from the germline V gene are SGHTA and FQGNSA. The CDR3 covers 14 residues. V gave up 4 bases and J gave up 2 bases, with 9 bases separating them. Here the CDR3 reads CASSSRGAYNEQFF. The CDR3 coding sequence is TGTGCCAGCAGCTCACGGGGAGCCTACAATGAGCAGTTCTTC.

J is TRBJ2-7 and V is TRBV7-9, with unresolved D. Looked up from germline, CDR1 is SEHNR and CDR2 is FQNEAQ (reference sequence). Trimming stripped 4 bases from V and 5 bases from J, with 18 bases between. The CDR3 spans 15 residues. The CDR3: CASSSTEVSLDEQYF. The CDR3 DNA reads TGTGCCAGCAGCTCCACTGAAGTGTCCCTCGACGAGCAGTACTTC. The full variable domain, rest sourced from reference TRBV7-9 and TRBJ2-7, is DTGVSQNPRHKITKRGQNVTFRCDPISEHNRLYWYRQTLGQGPEFLTYFQNEAQLEKSRLLSDRFSAERPKGSFSTLEIQRTEQGDSAMYLCASSSTEVSLDEQYFGPGTRLTVT.

This chain uses TRBV5-5 with TRBJ2-7; 9 bases agree with TRBD1. From germline, CDR1 is SGHKS and CDR2 YYEKEE (reference sequence). The junction had 2 bases not matched to a gene; V was cut back by 0 bases and J by 1 base. CDR3 size: 15 residues. This CDR3 is CASSLEGTGSYEQYF. The CDR3 nucleotides are TGTGCCAGCAGCTTGGAAGGGACAGGGTCCTACGAGCAGTACTTC. Looking up the rest from reference TRBV5-5 and TRBJ2-7 gives the full variable domain: DAGVTQSPTHLIKTRGQQVTLRCSPISGHKSVSWYQQVLGQGPQFIFQYYEKEERGRGNFPDRFSARQFPNYSSELNVNALLLGDSALYLCASSLEGTGSYEQYFGPGTRLTVT.

This CDR3 is CASSQSAGAKNIQYF. The CDR3 DNA is TGCGCCAGCAGTCAATCCGCCGGAGCCAAAAACATTCAGTACTTC. J is TRBJ2-4 and V is TRBV23-1; no definite D call. TRBV23-1 is an open reading frame whose function is uncertain. The CDR3 covers 15 residues. The V end lost 0 bases, the J end lost 0 bases, and 6 bases lay between the germline ends.

This clonotype appeared many times. The V and J genes are TRBV6-2 or TRBV6-3 and TRBJ1-5; D perhaps matches TRBD1 (5 bases). The germline V and J ends were trimmed by 6 bases and 3 bases, with 15 bases remaining between them. The CDR3 totals 15 residues. In germline, CDR1 is MNHEY, CDR2 SVGEGT. This chain's CDR3 is CASSPSGVPNQPQHF. CDR3 coding DNA: TGTGCCAGCAGCCCCTCGGGGGTACCCAATCAGCCCCAGCATTTT.

The chain uses TRBV10-3 and TRBJ2-1; no firm D call. The germline gives CDR1 ENHRY, CDR2 SYGVKD. The CDR3 runs 16 residues. Trimming took 0 bases from V and 0 from J, leaving 9 bases between them. CDR3 sequence reads: CAISESRLTSYNEQFF. The CDR3 nucleotides are TGTGCCATCAGTGAGTCCAGACTCACCTCCTACAATGAGCAGTTCTTC.

This clonotype was counted at least ten times. The chain combines TRBV5-1 with TRBJ1-5; D is unclear. V dropped 2 bases and J dropped 5 bases, with 8 bases sitting between them. CDR1 and CDR2 from the germline V gene are SGHRS and YFSETQ. The CDR3 contains 13 residues. CDR3 nucleotides: TGCGCCAGCAGCTTTTCGGGAGATCAGCCCCAGCATTTT. It specifies CASSFSGDQPQHF. The whole variable domain, filled in from reference TRBV5-1 and TRBJ1-5, reads KAGVTQTPRYLIKTRGQQVTLSCSPISGHRSVSWYQQTPGQGLQFLFEYFSETQRNKGNFPGRFSGRQFSNSRSEMNVSTLELGDSALYLCASSFSGDQPQHFGDGTRLSIL.

This clonotype was counted at least ten times. The chain recombines TRBV10-3 with TRBJ2-2; D ambiguous. V gave up 0 bases and J gave up 6 bases, with 8 bases separating them. Germline V gene data show CDR1 as ENHRY and CDR2 as SYGVKD. This CDR3 has 14 amino acids. The CDR3 reads CAISESPQPGELFF. DNA of the CDR3: TGTGCCATCAGTGAGTCGCCACAGCCCGGGGAGCTGTTTTTT.